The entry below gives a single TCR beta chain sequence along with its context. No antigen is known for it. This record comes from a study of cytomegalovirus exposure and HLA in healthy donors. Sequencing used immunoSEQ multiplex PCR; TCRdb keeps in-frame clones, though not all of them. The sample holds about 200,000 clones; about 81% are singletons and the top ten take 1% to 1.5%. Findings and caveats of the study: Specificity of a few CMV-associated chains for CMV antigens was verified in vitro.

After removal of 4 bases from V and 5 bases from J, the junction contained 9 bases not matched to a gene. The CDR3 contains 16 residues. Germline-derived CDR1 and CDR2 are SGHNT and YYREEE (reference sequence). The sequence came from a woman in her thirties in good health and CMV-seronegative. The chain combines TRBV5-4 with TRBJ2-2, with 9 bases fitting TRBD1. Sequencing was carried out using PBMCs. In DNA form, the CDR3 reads TGTGCCAGCAGCCCCCCCGGGACAGGGAAAACCGGGGAGCTGTTTTTT. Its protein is CASSPPGTGKTGELFF.